Listed here are 4 T cell receptor beta chains from one sample, sequenced in a study of T cells in localized non-small cell lung cancer. TCRdb keeps only in-frame clones here, not all; method: immunoSEQ multiplex PCR. This table holds 55,000 to 80,000 clones, approximately 85% found once. Sequencing used peripheral blood, obtained before any cancer treatment. These receptors originate from an older female donor with stage I lung adenocarcinoma.

This clone was picked up a small number of times. The chain carries TRBV15 and TRBJ1-3; 9 positions agree with TRBD1. The CDR3 length is 16 residues. CDR1 and CDR2 from the germline V gene are LNHNV and YYDKDF (reference sequence). V shed 5 bases, J shed 3 bases, and the junction held 8 bases outside the gene matches. The CDR3 DNA sequence: TGTGCCACCAGCGTACCGGGACAGGGCTTTGGAAACACCATATATTTT. Protein: CATSVPGQGFGNTIYF.

This rearrangement joins TRBV6-5 to TRBJ2-7; perhaps TRBD1 as D (6 bases). The CDR3 extends over 15 amino acids. Trimming took 5 bases from V and 3 from J, leaving 17 bases between them. Germline values: CDR1 MNHEY, CDR2 SVGAGI. The CDR3 bases are TGTGCCAGCAGTAAGCTCCGGGACACCGGCTACGAGCAGTACTTC. Protein: CASSKLRDTGYEQYF.

CDR3 in DNA: TGTGCCAGCAGCTCCCCCGACAGGAGCGGTGAGCAGTTCTTC. Protein product: CASSSPDRSGEQFF. J is TRBJ2-1 and V is TRBV7-3, with D maybe TRBD1 (6 bases). Germline V gives CDR1 SGHTA, CDR2 FQGTGA. The V end was cut by 4 bases, the J end by 9 bases, with 16 bases between. The CDR3 consists of 14 residues.

This clone was seen only a few times. This chain joins TRBV5-1 and TRBJ2-4; D possibly corresponds to TRBD1 (5 bases). Germline V gives CDR1 SGHRS, CDR2 YFSETQ. Trimming left V 0 bases short and J 2 bases short, with 6 bases between. The CDR3 loop spans 14 amino acids. The CDR3 region is CASSLGQSKNIQYF. The DNA for the CDR3 is TGCGCCAGCAGCTTGGGACAGTCCAAAAACATTCAGTACTTC.